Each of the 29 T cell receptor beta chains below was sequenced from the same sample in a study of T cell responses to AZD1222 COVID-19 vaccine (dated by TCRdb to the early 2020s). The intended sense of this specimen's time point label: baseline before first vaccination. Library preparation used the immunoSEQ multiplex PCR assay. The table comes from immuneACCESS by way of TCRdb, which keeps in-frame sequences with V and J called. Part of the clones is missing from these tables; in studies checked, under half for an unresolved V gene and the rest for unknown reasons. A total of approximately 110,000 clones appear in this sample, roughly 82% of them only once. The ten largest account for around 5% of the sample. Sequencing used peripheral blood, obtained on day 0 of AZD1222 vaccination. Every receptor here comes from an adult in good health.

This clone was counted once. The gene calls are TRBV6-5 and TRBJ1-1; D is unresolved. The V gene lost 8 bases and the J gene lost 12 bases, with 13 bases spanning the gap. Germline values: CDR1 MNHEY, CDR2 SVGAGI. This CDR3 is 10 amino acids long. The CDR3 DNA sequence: TGTGCCAGCCGATATCCAGAGACTTTCTTT. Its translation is CASRYPETFF.

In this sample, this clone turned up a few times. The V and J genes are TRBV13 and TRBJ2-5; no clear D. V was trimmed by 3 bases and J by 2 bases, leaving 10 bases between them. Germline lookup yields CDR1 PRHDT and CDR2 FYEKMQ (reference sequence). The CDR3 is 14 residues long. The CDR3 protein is CASSFNTPQETQYF. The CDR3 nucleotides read TGTGCCAGCAGCTTCAACACCCCGCAAGAGACCCAGTACTTC.

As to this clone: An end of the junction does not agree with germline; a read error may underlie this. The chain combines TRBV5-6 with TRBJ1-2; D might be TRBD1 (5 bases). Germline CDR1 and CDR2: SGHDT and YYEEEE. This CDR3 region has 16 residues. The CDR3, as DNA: TGTGCCAGCAGCTTAGTTCCGGGCAGGGTTAACGATGGCTACACCTTC. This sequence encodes CASSLVPGRVNDGYTF.

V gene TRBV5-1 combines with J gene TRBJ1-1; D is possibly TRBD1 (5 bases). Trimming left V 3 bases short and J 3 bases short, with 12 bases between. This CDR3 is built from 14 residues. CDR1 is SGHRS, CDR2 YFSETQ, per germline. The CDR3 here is CASSSQGRDTEAFF. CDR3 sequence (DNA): TGCGCCAGCAGCTCGCAGGGAAGGGACACTGAAGCTTTCTTT.

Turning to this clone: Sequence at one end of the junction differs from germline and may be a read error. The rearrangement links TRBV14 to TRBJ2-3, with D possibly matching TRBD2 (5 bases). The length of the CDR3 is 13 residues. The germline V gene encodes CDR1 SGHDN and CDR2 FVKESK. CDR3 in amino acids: CASSQEFWLAYHF. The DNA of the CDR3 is TGTGCCAGCAGCCAAGAATTCTGGCTAGCCTATCATTTT. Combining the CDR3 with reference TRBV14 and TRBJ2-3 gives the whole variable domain EAGVTQFPSHSVIEKGQTVTLRCDPISGHDNLYWYRRVMGKEIKFLLHFVKESKQDESGMPNNRFLAERTGGTYSTLKVQPAELEDSGVYFCASSQEFWLAYHFGPGTRLTVL.

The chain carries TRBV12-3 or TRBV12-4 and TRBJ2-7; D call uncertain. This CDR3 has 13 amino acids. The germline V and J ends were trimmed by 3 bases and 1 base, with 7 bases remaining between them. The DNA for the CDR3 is TGTGCCAGCAGTTTGCAGGATTCCTACGAGCAGTACTTC. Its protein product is CASSLQDSYEQYF.

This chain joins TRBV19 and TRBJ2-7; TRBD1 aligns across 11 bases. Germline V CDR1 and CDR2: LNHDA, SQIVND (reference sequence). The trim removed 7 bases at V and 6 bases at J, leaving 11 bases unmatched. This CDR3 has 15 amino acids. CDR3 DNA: TGTGCCAGTAACACAAACACCGGGACAGGGGGCGAGCAGTACTTC. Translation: CASNTNTGTGGEQYF.

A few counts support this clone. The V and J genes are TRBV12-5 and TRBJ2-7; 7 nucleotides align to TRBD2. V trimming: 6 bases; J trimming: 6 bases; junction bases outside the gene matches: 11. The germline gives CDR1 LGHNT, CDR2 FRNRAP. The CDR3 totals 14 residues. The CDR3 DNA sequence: TGTGCTAGTGGAGCCCCACGGGGGGACGGCGAGCAGTACTTC. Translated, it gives CASGAPRGDGEQYF.

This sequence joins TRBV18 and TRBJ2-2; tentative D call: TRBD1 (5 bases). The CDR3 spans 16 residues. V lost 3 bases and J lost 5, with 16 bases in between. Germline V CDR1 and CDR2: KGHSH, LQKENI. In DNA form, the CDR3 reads TGTGCCAGCTCACCCCTAGGGGCCTCCAGAACCGGGGAGCTGTTTTTT. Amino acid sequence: CASSPLGASRTGELFF. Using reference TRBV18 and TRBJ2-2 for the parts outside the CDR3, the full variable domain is NAGVMQNPRHLVRRRGQEARLRCSPMKGHSHVYWYRQLPEEGLKFMVYLQKENIIDESGMPKERFSAEFPKEGPSILRIQQVVRGDSAAYFCASSPLGASRTGELFFGEGSRLTVL.

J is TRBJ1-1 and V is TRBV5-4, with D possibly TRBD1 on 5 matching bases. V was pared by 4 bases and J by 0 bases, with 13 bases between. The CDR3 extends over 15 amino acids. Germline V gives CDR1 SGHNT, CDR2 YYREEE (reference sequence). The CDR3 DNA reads TGTGCCAGCAGCCCACGGGGGTCGCTGAACACTGAAGCTTTCTTT. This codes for CASSPRGSLNTEAFF. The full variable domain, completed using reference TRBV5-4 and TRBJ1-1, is ETGVTQSPTHLIKTRGQQVTLRCSSQSGHNTVSWYQQALGQGPQFIFQYYREEENGRGNFPPRFSGLQFPNYSSELNVNALELDDSALYLCASSPRGSLNTEAFFGQGTRLTVV.

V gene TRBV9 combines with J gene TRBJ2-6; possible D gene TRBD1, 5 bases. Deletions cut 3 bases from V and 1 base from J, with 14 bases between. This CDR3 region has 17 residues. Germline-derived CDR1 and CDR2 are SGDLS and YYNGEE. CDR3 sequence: CASSAHGPGSGANVLTF. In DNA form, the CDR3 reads TGTGCCAGCAGCGCTCATGGGCCAGGGTCTGGGGCCAACGTCCTGACTTTC.

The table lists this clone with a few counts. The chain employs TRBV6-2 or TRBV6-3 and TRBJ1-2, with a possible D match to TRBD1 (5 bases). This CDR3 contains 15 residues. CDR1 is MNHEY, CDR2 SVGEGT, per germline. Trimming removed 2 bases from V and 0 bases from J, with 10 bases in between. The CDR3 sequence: CASSYGRVANYGYTF. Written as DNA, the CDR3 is TGTGCCAGCAGTTACGGCAGGGTAGCTAACTATGGCTACACCTTC.

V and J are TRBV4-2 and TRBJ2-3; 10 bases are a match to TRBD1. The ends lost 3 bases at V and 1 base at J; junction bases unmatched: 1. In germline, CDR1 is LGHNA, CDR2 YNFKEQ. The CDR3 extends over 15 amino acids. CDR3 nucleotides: TGTGCCAGCAGCCAGGGGACAGGGGGCACAGATACGCAGTATTTT. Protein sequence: CASSQGTGGTDTQYF.

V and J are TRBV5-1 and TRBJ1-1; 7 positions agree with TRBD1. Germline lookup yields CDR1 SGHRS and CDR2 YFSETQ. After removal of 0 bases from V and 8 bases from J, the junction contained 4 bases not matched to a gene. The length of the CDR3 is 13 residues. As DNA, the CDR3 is TGCGCCAGCAGCTTGGTAGTGACAGGGGAAGCTTTCTTT. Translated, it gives CASSLVVTGEAFF.

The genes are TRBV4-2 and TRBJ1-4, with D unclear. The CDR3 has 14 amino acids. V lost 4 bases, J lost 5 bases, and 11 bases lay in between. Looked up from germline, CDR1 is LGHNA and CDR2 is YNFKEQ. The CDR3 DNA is TGTGCCAGCAGCCCGGGCAGAACCAATGAAAAACTGTTTTTT. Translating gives CASSPGRTNEKLFF.

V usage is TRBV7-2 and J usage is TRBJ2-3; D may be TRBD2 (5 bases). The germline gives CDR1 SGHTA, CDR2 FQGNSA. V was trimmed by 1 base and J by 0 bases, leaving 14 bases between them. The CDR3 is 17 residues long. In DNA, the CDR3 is TGTGCCAGCAGCTTAGACCTGAGGGTCCTTAGCACAGATACGCAGTATTTT. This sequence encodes CASSLDLRVLSTDTQYF.

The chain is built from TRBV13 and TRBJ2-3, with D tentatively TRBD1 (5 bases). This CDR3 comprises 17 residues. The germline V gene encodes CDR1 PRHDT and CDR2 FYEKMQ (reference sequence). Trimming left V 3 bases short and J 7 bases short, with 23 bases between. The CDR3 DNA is TGTGCCAGCAGCTTGGGCCTAGTGAGCGCCAGGGCGAATACGCAGTATTTT. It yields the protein CASSLGLVSARANTQYF.

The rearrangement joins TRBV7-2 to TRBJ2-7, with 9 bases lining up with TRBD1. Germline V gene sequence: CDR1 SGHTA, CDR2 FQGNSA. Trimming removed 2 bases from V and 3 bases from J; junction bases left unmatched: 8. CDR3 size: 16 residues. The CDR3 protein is CASSLYAGQGVYEQYF. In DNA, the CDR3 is TGTGCCAGCAGCTTATACGCGGGACAGGGAGTCTACGAGCAGTACTTC.

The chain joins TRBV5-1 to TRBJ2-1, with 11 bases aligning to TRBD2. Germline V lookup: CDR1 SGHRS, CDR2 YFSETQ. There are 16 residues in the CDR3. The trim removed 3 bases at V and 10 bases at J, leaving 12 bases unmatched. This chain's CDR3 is CASSSLVSSGGQEQFF. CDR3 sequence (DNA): TGCGCCAGCAGCTCATTGGTCTCTAGCGGGGGGCAGGAGCAGTTCTTC.

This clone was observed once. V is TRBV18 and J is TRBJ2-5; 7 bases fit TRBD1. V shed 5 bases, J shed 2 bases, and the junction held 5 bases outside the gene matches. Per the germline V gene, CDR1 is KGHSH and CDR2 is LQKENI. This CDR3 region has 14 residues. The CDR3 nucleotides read TGTGCCAGCTCATCACAGGGGATGCAAGAGACCCAGTACTTC. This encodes CASSSQGMQETQYF.

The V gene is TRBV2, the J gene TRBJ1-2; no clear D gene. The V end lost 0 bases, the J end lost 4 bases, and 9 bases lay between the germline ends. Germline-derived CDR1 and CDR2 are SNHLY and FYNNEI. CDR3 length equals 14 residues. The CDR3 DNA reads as TGTGCCAGCAGTGAAGCTGGCGGCGGCTATGGCTACACCTTC. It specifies CASSEAGGGYGYTF.

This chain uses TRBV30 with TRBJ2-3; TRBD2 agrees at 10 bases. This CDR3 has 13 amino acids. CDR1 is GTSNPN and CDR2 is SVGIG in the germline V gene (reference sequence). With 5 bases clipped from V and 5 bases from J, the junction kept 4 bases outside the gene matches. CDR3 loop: CAWGAGGLDTQYF. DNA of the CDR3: TGTGCCTGGGGAGCGGGGGGGCTAGATACGCAGTATTTT. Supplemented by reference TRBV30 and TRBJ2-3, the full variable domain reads SQTIHQWPATLVQPVGSPLSLECTVEGTSNPNLYWYRQAAGRGLQLLFYSVGIGQISSEVPQNLSASRPQDRQFILSSKKLLLSDSGFYLCAWGAGGLDTQYFGPGTRLTVL.

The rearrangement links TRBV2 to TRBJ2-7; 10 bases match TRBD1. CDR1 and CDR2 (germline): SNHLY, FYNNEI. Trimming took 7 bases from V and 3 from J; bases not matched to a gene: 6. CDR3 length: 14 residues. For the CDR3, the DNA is TGTGCCAGCAAATTGGGACAGGGGAACTACGAGCAGTACTTC. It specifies CASKLGQGNYEQYF.

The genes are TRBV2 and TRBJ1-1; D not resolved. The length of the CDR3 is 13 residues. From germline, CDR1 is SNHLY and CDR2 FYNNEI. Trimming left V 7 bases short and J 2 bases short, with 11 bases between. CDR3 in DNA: TGTGCCAGCATTAGGGATACCAACACTGAAGCTTTCTTT. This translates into CASIRDTNTEAFF.

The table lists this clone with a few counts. The CDR3 loop reads CASSPFGQETQYF. In DNA form, the CDR3 reads TGCGCCAGTTCTCCTTTTGGCCAAGAGACCCAGTACTTC. V gene TRBV4-1 combines with J gene TRBJ2-5; no reliable D call. The V gene's germline CDR1 is MGHRA and CDR2 YSYEKL. There are 13 residues in the CDR3. V gave up 9 bases and J gave up 1 base, with 12 bases separating them.

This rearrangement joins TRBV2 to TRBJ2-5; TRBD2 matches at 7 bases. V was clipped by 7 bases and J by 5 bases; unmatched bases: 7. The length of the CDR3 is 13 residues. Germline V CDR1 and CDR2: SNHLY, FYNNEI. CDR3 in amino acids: CASNTLARETQYF. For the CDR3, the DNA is TGTGCCAGCAATACACTAGCGCGGGAGACCCAGTACTTC.

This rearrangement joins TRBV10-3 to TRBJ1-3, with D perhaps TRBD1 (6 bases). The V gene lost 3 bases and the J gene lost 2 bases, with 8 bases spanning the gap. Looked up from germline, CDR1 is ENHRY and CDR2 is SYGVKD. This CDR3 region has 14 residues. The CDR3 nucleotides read TGTGCCATCAGTGATACAGGGACTGGAAACACCATATATTTT. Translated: CAISDTGTGNTIYF.

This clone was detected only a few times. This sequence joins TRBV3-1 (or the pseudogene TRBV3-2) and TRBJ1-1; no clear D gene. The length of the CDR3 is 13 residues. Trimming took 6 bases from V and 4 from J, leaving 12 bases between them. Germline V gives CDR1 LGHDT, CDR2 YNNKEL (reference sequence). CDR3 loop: CASSRFLTTEAFF. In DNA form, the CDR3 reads TGTGCCAGCAGTCGATTTCTTACCACTGAAGCTTTCTTT.

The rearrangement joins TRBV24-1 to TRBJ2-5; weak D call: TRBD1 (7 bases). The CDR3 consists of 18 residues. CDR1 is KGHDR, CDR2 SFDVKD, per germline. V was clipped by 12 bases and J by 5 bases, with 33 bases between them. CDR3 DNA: TGTGCCGCGCCCGGCGGGGCCAGGGGGTCCGGGAAGGGTGAGACCCAGTACTTC. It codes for CAAPGGARGSGKGETQYF.